These T cell receptor beta chains were read from a single sample in a study of blood T cell repertoires in COVID-19. Produced via immunoSEQ multiplex PCR; TCRdb's table is partial and in-frame only. The data show about 15,000 clones, around 67% seen once. Sequenced material: peripheral blood. These receptors all stem from a boy aged 2 to 10 with active or convalescent COVID-19. Each CDR3 is given with its conserved first and last residue. The D gene is left open where the match is weak. Expanded clones are given a class, and other clones once, few, many or no size at all.

TRBD1	TRBV28	NA	TRBJ2-7	CASSLGQGAGEQYF	TGTGCCAGCAGTCTTGGACAGGGGGCGGGAGAGCAGTACTTC
NA	TRBV27	NA	TRBJ2-1	CASTPPGSSYNEQFF	TGTGCCAGCACCCCCCCCGGGAGCTCCTACAATGAGCAGTTCTTC
NA	TRBV4-3	few	TRBJ1-6	CASSQDQGGNSPLHF	TGCGCCAGCAGCCAAGATCAGGGAGGGAATTCACCCCTCCACTTT
TRBD1	TRBV4-1	NA	TRBJ1-1	CASSLRDSERAFF	TGCGCCAGCAGCCTCCGGGACAGTGAGCGAGCTTTCTTT
NA	TRBV6-6	NA	TRBJ2-3	CASKREGTDTQYF	TGTGCCAGCAAGAGGGAGGGCACAGATACGCAGTATTTT
TRBD1	TRBV15	NA	TRBJ2-5	CATSTRQGQETQYF	TGTGCCACCAGCACCCGACAGGGCCAAGAGACCCAGTACTTC
NA	TRBV20-1	NA	TRBJ2-5	CSASREETQYF	TGCAGTGCTAGTAGGGAGGAGACCCAGTACTTC
NA	TRBV7-2	once	TRBJ1-2	CASSLGYKGIDNYGYTF	TGTGCCAGCAGCTTAGGATACAAGGGGATCGACAATTATGGCTACACCTTC
NA	TRBV18	NA	TRBJ1-2	CASSPGIREDGYTF	TGTGCCAGCTCACCAGGAATCAGGGAGGATGGCTACACCTTC
TRBD2	TRBV6-4	NA	TRBJ2-1	CASSDSKWGGSSYNEQFF	TGTGCCAGCAGTGACTCGAAATGGGGCGGGAGCTCCTACAATGAGCAGTTCTTC
NA	TRBV6-5	NA	TRBJ1-1	CASRIGQNTEAFF	TGTGCCAGCAGGATAGGACAGAACACTGAAGCTTTCTTT
NA	TRBV4-1	NA	TRBJ1-5	CASSPDSVGGGNQPQHF	TGCGCCAGCAGCCCAGACTCCGTCGGGGGAGGCAATCAGCCCCAGCATTTT
TRBD1	TRBV30	NA	TRBJ2-2	CAWRGPDRGTGELFF	TGTGCCTGGAGAGGGCCGGACAGGGGTACCGGGGAGCTGTTTTTT
NA	TRBV20-1	NA	TRBJ1-1	CSIQGITEAFF	TGCAGTATTCAGGGGATCACTGAAGCTTTCTTT
TRBD1	TRBV19	NA	TRBJ1-5	CASDRGHQPQHF	TGTGCCAGTGACAGGGGGCATCAGCCCCAGCATTTT
TRBD2	TRBV5-1	few	TRBJ2-5	CASSSLAGGLQETQYF	TGCGCCAGCAGCTCCTTAGCGGGAGGCCTCCAAGAGACCCAGTACTTC
TRBD1	TRBV28	NA	TRBJ2-7	CASSLNRGPYEQYF	TGTGCCAGCAGTTTAAACAGGGGGCCCTACGAGCAGTACTTC
TRBD1	TRBV12-5	NA	TRBJ1-3	CASGLRTGPSGNTIYF	TGTGCTAGTGGTCTCCGGACAGGGCCCTCTGGAAACACCATATATTTT
TRBD2	TRBV7-7	medium-sized	TRBJ2-5	CASSSTSGGHQETQYF	TGTGCTAGCAGCTCCACTAGCGGGGGCCACCAAGAGACCCAGTACTTC
TRBD2	TRBV6-6	NA	TRBJ2-3	CASTSGGYVDTQYF	TGTGCCAGCACTAGCGGGGGGTATGTAGATACGCAGTATTTT